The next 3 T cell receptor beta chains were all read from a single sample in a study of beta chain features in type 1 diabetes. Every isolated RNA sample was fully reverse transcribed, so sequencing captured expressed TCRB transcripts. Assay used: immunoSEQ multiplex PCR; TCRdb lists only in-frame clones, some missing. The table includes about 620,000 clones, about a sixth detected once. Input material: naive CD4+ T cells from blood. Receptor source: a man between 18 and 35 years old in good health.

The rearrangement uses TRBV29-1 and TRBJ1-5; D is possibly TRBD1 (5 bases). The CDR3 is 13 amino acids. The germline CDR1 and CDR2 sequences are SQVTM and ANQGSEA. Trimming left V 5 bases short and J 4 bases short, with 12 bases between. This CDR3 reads CSVMTVPNQPQHF. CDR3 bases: TGCAGCGTTATGACAGTGCCGAATCAGCCCCAGCATTTT.

The CDR3 region is CASSDASGVYNEQFF. CDR3 DNA sequence: TGTGCCAGCAGTGATGCTAGCGGAGTTTACAATGAGCAGTTCTTC. This chain uses TRBV2 with TRBJ2-1; 7 nucleotides match TRBD2. Germline values: CDR1 SNHLY, CDR2 FYNNEI. V lost 3 bases and J lost 4; bases outside the gene matches: 6. CDR3 size: 15 residues.

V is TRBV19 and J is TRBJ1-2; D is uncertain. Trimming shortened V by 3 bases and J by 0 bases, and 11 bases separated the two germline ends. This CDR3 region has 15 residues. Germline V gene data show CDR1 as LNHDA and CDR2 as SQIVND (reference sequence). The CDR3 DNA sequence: TGTGCCAGTAGTATCGGGCGAAATCCTAACTATGGCTACACCTTC. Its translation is CASSIGRNPNYGYTF.